The T cell receptor (beta chain) under discussion was sequenced for a study of T cell responses to AZD1222 COVID-19 vaccine. Concerning this clone itself: The antigen is undetermined.

General observations from the study: Spike-specific TCR breadth and depth went up after people got two AZD1222 doses. Vaccine-related CD4 TCRs covered spike, predominating at 160-218 and 743-854.

The CDR3 is 15 amino acids. Per germline, CDR1 LNHDA and CDR2 SQIVND (reference sequence). Trimming removed 3 bases at V and 0 bases at J, with 10 bases between. Profiled with immunoSEQ multiplex PCR; TCRdb holds only in-frame clones, not every one. The sample consists of fewer than 150,000 clones, about 86% of them appearing once. Sequenced here: peripheral blood, sampled 28 days after the second AZD1222 dose. This TCR was recovered from an adult who received the AZD1222 COVID-19 vaccine. The chain employs TRBV19 and TRBJ2-3; weak D call: TRBD1 (6 bases). CDR3: CASSIRQASTDTQYF. DNA of the CDR3: TGTGCCAGTAGTATTCGACAGGCGAGCACAGATACGCAGTATTTT.